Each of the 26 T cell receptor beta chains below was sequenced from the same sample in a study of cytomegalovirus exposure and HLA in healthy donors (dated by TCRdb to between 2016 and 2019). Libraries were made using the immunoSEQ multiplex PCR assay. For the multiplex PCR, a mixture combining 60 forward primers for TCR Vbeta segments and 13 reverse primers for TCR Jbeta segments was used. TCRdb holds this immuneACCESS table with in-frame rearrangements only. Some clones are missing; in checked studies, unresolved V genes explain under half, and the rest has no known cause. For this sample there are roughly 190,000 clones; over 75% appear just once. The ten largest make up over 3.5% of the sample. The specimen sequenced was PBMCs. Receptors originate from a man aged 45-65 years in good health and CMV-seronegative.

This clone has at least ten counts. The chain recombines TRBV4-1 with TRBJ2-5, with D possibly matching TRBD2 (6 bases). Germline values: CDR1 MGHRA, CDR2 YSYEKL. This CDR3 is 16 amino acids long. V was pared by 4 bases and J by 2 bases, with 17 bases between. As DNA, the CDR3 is TGCGCCAGCAGCCCCGAGGGAGGAGACAATCAAGAGACCCAGTACTTC. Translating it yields CASSPEGGDNQETQYF.

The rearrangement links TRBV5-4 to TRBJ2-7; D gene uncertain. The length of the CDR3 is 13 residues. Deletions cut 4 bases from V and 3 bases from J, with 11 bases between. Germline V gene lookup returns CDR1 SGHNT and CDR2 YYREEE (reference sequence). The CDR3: CASSRTENYEQYF. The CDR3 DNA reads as TGTGCCAGCAGCCGAACAGAGAACTACGAGCAGTACTTC.

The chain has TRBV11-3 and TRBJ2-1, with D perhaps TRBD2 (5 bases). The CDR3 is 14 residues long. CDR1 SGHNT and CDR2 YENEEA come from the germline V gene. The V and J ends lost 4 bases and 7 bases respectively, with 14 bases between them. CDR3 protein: CASSYSGFGNEQFF. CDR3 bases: TGTGCCAGCAGCTACTCGGGGTTTGGGAATGAGCAGTTCTTC.

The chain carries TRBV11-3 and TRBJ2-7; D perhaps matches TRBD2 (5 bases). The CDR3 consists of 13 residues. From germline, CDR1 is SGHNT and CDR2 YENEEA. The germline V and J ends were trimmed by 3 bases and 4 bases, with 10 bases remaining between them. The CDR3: CASSFRTDYEQYF. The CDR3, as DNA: TGTGCCAGCAGCTTTCGGACTGATTACGAGCAGTACTTC.

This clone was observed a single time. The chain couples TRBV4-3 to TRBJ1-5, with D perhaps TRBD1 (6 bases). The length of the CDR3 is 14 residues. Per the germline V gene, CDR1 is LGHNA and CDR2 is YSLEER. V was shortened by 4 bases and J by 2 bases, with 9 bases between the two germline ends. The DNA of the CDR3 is TGCGCCAGCAGCCTAAGACAGGGCAATCAGCCCCAGCATTTT. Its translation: CASSLRQGNQPQHF.

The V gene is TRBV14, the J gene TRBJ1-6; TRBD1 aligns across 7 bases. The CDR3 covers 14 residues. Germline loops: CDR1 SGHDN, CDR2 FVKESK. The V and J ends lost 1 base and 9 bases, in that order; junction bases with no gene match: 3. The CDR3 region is CASSQGAGGSPLHF. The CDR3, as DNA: TGTGCCAGCAGCCAAGGGGCAGGGGGTTCACCCCTCCACTTT.

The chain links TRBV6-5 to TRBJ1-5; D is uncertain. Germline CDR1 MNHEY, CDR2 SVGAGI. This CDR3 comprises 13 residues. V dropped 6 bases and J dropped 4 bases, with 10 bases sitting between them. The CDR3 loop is CASSHYPNQPQHF. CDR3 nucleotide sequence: TGTGCCAGCAGCCACTACCCTAATCAGCCCCAGCATTTT.

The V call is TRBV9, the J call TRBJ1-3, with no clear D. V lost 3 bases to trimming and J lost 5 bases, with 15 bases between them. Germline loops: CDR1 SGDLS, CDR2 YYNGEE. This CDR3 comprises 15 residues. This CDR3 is CASSGSGYSRNTIYF. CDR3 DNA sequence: TGTGCCAGCAGCGGATCGGGGTATAGCAGAAACACCATATATTTT.

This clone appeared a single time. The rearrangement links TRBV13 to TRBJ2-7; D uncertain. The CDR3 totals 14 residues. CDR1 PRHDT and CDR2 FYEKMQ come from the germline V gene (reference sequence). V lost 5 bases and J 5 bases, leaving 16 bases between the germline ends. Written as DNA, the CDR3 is TGTGCCAGCAGCGCCCGGTCCCAACTCGACGAGCAGTACTTC. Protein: CASSARSQLDEQYF.

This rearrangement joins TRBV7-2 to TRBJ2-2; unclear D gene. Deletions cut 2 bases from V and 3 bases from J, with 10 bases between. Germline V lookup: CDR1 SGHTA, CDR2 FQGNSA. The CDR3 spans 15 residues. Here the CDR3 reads CASSLSPFYTGELFF. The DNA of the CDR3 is TGTGCCAGCAGCTTATCCCCTTTTTACACCGGGGAGCTGTTTTTT.

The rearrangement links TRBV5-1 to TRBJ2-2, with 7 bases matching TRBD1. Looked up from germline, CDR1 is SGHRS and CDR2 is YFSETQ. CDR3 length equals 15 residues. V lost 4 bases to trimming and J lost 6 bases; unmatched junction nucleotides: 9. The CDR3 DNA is TGCGCCAGCAGCCGACGGACAGGTTCGGCCGGGGAGCTGTTTTTT. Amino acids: CASSRRTGSAGELFF.

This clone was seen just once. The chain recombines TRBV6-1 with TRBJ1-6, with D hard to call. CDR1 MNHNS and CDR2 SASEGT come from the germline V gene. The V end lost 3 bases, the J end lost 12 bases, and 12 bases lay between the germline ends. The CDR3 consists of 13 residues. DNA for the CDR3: TGTGCCAGCAGTGATCGCCCACTTATACCCCTCCACTTT. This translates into CASSDRPLIPLHF.

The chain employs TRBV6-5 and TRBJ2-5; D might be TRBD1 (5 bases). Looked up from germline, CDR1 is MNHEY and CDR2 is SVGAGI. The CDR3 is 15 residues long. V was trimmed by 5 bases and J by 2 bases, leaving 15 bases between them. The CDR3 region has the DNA TGTGCCAGCAGTCCAGGTTGGGGCGGACAAGAGACCCAGTACTTC. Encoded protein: CASSPGWGGQETQYF.

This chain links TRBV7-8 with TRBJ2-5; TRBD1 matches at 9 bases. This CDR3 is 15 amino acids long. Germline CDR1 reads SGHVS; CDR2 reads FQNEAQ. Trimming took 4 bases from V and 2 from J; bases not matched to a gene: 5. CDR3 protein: CASSYPTGGQETQYF. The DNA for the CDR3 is TGTGCCAGCAGCTACCCGACAGGGGGGCAAGAGACCCAGTACTTC.

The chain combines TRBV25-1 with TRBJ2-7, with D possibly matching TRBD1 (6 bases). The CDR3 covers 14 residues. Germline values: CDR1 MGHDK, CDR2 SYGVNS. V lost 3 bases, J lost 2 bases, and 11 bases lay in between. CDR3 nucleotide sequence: TGTGCCAGCAGTGAGGCAGGGGACCCCTACGAGCAGTACTTC. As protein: CASSEAGDPYEQYF.

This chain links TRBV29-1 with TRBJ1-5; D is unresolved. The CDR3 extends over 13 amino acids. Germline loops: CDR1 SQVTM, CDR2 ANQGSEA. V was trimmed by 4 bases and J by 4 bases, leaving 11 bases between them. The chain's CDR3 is CSVVLPDNQPQHF. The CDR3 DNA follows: TGCAGCGTTGTCCTTCCAGATAATCAGCCCCAGCATTTT.

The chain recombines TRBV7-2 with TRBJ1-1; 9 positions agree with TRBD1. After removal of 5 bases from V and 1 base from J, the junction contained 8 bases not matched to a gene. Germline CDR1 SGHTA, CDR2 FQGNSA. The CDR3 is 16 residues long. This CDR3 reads CASSPLQGARNTEAFF. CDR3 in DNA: TGTGCCAGCAGCCCTCTACAGGGGGCAAGGAACACTGAAGCTTTCTTT.

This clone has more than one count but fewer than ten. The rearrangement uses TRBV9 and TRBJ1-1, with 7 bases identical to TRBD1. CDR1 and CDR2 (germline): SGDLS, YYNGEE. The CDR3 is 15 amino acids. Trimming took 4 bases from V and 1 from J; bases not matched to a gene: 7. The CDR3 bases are TGTGCCAGCAGCCCAGGGGGGTCCTCGAACACTGAAGCTTTCTTT. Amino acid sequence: CASSPGGSSNTEAFF.

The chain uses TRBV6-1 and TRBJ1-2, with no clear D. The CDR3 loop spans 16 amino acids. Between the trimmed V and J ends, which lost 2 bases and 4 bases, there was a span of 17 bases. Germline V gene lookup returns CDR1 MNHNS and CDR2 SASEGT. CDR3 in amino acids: CASSEHAPGSAYGYTF. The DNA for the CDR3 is TGTGCCAGCAGTGAACACGCTCCGGGGTCTGCCTATGGCTACACCTTC.

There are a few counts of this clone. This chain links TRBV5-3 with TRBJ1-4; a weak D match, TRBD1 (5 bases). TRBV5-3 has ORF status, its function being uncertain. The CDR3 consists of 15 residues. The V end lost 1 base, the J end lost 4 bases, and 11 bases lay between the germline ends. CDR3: CARSLPQTDNEKLFF. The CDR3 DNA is TGTGCCAGAAGCTTGCCCCAGACAGATAATGAAAAACTGTTTTTT.

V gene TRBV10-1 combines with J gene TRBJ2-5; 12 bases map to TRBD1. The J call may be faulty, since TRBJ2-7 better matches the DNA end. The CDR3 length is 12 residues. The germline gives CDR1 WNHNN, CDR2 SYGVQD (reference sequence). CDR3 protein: CASRDRGPEQYF. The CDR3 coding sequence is TGCGCCAGCCGGGACAGGGGGCCCGAGCAGTACTTC.

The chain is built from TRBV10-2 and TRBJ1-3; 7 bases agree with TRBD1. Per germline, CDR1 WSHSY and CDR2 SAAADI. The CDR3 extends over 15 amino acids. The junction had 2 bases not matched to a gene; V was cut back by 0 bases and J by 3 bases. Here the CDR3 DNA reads TGCGCCAGCAGTGAGTCGACAGGGTTTGGAAACACCATATATTTT. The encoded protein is CASSESTGFGNTIYF.

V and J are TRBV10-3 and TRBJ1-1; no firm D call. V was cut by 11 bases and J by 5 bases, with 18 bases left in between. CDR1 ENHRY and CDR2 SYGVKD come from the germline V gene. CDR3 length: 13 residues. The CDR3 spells CALSARVETEAFF. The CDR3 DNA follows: TGTGCCCTCTCGGCCCGGGTAGAGACTGAAGCTTTCTTT.

Here the CDR3 DNA reads TGTGCCAGCAGTCCAGGGGCCTCGGGCTATGGCTACACCTTC. It is translated as CASSPGASGYGYTF. The chain couples TRBV7-2 to TRBJ1-2; perhaps TRBD1 as D (6 bases). CDR1 and CDR2 from the germline V gene are SGHTA and FQGNSA. This CDR3 has 14 residues. The V and J ends lost 6 bases and 4 bases respectively, with 15 bases between them.

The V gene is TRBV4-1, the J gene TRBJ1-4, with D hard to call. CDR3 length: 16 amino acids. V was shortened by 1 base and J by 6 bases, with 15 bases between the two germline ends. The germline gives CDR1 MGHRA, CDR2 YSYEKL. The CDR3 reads CASSQVTGFVYEKLFF. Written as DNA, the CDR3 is TGCGCCAGCAGCCAAGTAACGGGTTTCGTCTATGAAAAACTGTTTTTT.

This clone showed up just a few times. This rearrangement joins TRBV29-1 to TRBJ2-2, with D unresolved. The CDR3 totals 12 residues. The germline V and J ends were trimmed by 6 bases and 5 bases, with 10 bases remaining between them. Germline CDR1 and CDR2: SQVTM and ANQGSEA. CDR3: CSVTILTGELFF. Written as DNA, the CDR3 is TGCAGCGTGACAATTTTGACCGGGGAGCTGTTTTTT.